The 19 T cell receptor beta chains listed next were all sequenced from one sample in a study of T cell changes during pregnancy in multiple sclerosis (dated by TCRdb to between 2018 and 2021). The library relied on the immunoSEQ multiplex PCR assay. TCRdb mirrors the immuneACCESS table, restricted to in-frame sequences. Some clones are absent from its copies; in checked studies, under half trace to an unresolved V gene, and the reason for the others is unknown. This sample lists more than 65,000 clones; approximately 92% were detected once. The top ten hold under 1.3% of the sample. Sample: peripheral blood, taken in the first trimester of pregnancy. The receptors derive from a female donor with multiple sclerosis, enrolled in a pregnancy study.

The rearrangement links TRBV13 to TRBJ2-2, with D hard to call. The CDR3 extends over 12 amino acids. CDR1 and CDR2 (germline): PRHDT, FYEKMQ (reference sequence). Between the trimmed V and J ends, which lost 5 bases and 3 bases, there was a span of 4 bases. CDR3 coding DNA: TGTGCCAGCAGCCTTTACACCGGGGAGCTGTTTTTT. It codes for CASSLYTGELFF.

V is TRBV7-4 and J is TRBJ2-2, with 8 bases that match TRBD1. CDR3 length equals 19 residues. With 1 base clipped from V and 0 bases from J, the junction kept 10 bases outside the gene matches. CDR1 and CDR2 from the germline V gene are SGHVT and SQSDAQ. The CDR3 protein is CASSLVPWDRSSNTGELFF. CDR3 coding DNA: TGTGCCAGCAGCTTAGTCCCTTGGGACAGGAGTTCGAACACCGGGGAGCTGTTTTTT.

This chain joins TRBV11-2 and TRBJ2-2; TRBD2 aligns across 10 bases. The CDR3 contains 17 residues. After removal of 4 bases from V and 4 bases from J, the junction contained 9 bases not matched to a gene. Germline assignment: CDR1 SGHAT and CDR2 FQNNGV. The CDR3 DNA reads as TGTGCCAGCAGCTCCATCAAAGCGGGAGGGTTCACCGGGGAGCTGTTTTTT. Residues: CASSSIKAGGFTGELFF.

This clone was seen once. The chain has TRBV7-3 and TRBJ1-1; no clear D gene. This CDR3 has 14 residues. Trimming left V 2 bases short and J 2 bases short, with 9 bases between. Germline V CDR1 and CDR2: SGHTA, FQGTGA. The CDR3: CASSLLGRNTEAFF. CDR3 DNA sequence: TGTGCCAGCAGCTTACTGGGCAGAAACACTGAAGCTTTCTTT. Supplemented by reference TRBV7-3 and TRBJ1-1, the full variable domain reads GAGVSQTPSNKVTEKGKYVELRCDPISGHTALYWYRQSLGQGPEFLIYFQGTGAADDSGLPNDRFFAVRPEGSVSTLKIQRTERGDSAVYLCASSLLGRNTEAFFGQGTRLTVV.

V usage is TRBV7-9 and J usage is TRBJ2-5, with D perhaps matching TRBD2 (6 bases). V was shortened by 5 bases and J by 1 base, with 11 bases between the two germline ends. The CDR3 runs to 14 residues. Germline CDR1 is SEHNR and CDR2 is FQNEAQ (reference sequence). The CDR3 DNA follows: TGTGCCAGCAGCCGCGGGAAGCCCCAAGAGACCCAGTACTTC. Protein sequence: CASSRGKPQETQYF.

The rearrangement joins TRBV9 to TRBJ1-2, with D unclear. From germline, CDR1 is SGDLS and CDR2 YYNGEE. Trimming removed 5 bases at V and 6 bases at J, with 20 bases between. There are 15 residues in the CDR3. CDR3 nucleotide sequence: TGTGCCAGCAGTGCCCTAGAATTAAGGCTAAATGGCTACACCTTC. This translates into CASSALELRLNGYTF.

The chain uses TRBV28 and TRBJ2-7; 10 positions agree with TRBD2. This CDR3 contains 13 residues. V lost 10 bases and J lost 6; bases outside the gene matches: 9. CDR1 and CDR2 from the germline V gene are MDHEN and SYDVKM. CDR3 sequence: CATKREGPGEQYF. The CDR3 DNA reads TGTGCCACCAAGCGGGAGGGCCCTGGCGAGCAGTACTTC.

This clone appeared a single time. This sequence joins TRBV30 and TRBJ1-1, with TRBD1 as a possible D gene (5 bases). The germline gives CDR1 GTSNPN, CDR2 SVGIG (reference sequence). The CDR3 has 11 residues. Trimming shortened V by 4 bases and J by 8 bases, and 11 bases separated the two germline ends. CDR3 amino acids: CAWIGGGEAFF. CDR3 bases: TGTGCCTGGATCGGGGGAGGGGAAGCTTTCTTT.

J is TRBJ2-7 and V is TRBV2; D is possibly TRBD2 (6 bases). CDR1 SNHLY and CDR2 FYNNEI come from the germline V gene. This CDR3 comprises 13 residues. The V end lost 6 bases, the J end lost 2 bases, and 11 bases lay between the germline ends. CDR3 region: CASSVSGPYEQYF. The DNA of the CDR3 is TGTGCCAGCAGCGTTAGCGGTCCCTACGAGCAGTACTTC. The full variable domain, completed using reference TRBV2 and TRBJ2-7, is EPEVTQTPSHQVTQMGQEVILRCVPISNHLYFYWYRQILGQKVEFLVSFYNNEISEKSEIFDDQFSVERPDGSNFTLKIRSTKLEDSAMYFCASSVSGPYEQYFGPGTRLTVT.

This sequence joins TRBV18 and TRBJ2-7; D is possibly TRBD2 (5 bases). Germline V gives CDR1 KGHSH, CDR2 LQKENI. Trimming cost V 3 bases and J 2 bases, with 14 bases left between them. The CDR3 consists of 15 residues. CDR3 in amino acids: CASSPLAGGPYEQYF. The DNA for the CDR3 is TGTGCCAGCTCACCGCTAGCTGGAGGCCCCTACGAGCAGTACTTC.

This clone occurred a few times. The chain links TRBV19 to TRBJ1-2; unclear D gene. The V end was cut by 4 bases, the J end by 10 bases, with 13 bases between. This CDR3 spans 12 amino acids. CDR1 and CDR2 (germline): LNHDA, SQIVND (reference sequence). As DNA, the CDR3 is TGTGCCAGTAGTAAAGTAAAAACAGACTACACCTTC. As protein: CASSKVKTDYTF.

The chain is built from TRBV5-1 and TRBJ2-7; tentative D call: TRBD2 (6 bases). Germline V gene lookup returns CDR1 SGHRS and CDR2 YFSETQ. The CDR3 spans 17 residues. V shed 0 bases and J shed 0 bases, with 16 bases lying between them. This CDR3 is CASSLDAGPQSSYEQYF. The CDR3 DNA is TGCGCCAGCAGCTTGGACGCGGGGCCCCAATCCTCCTACGAGCAGTACTTC.

The chain is built from TRBV2 and TRBJ1-1; 7 bases fit TRBD1. V lost 6 bases and J lost 0; bases outside the gene matches: 7. The CDR3 has 15 amino acids. CDR1 and CDR2 (germline): SNHLY, FYNNEI. CDR3 in amino acids: CASSLTGIMNTEAFF. The CDR3, as DNA: TGTGCCAGCAGCTTGACAGGGATCATGAACACTGAAGCTTTCTTT.

J is TRBJ2-7 and V is TRBV6-1; 9 positions match TRBD2. CDR1 is MNHNS, CDR2 SASEGT, per germline. This CDR3 spans 15 amino acids. Trimming cost V 6 bases and J 4 bases; bases outside gene matches: 10. The CDR3 reads CASRRLAVTAYEQYF. In nucleotides, the CDR3 is TGTGCCAGCAGGAGACTAGCGGTTACCGCTTACGAGCAGTACTTC.

The chain links TRBV5-1 to TRBJ2-7, with 13 bases that match TRBD2. The CDR3 is 16 residues long. Germline V CDR1 and CDR2: SGHRS, YFSETQ. The junction had 7 bases not matched to a gene; V was cut back by 0 bases and J by 7 bases. CDR3 sequence reads: CASSLGLAGGIGEQYF. CDR3 DNA sequence: TGCGCCAGCAGCTTGGGACTAGCGGGAGGAATAGGGGAGCAGTACTTC.

In this sample, this clone turned up once. This chain connects TRBV6-4 to TRBJ2-1; weak D call: TRBD1 (5 bases). This CDR3 spans 17 amino acids. Germline CDR1 and CDR2: MRHNA and SNTAGT. The germline V and J ends were trimmed by 3 bases and 1 base, with 16 bases remaining between them. CDR3 in DNA: TGTGCCAGCAGTGAACAGGTTGTGGGCTTGTCCTACAATGAGCAGTTCTTC. Translated, it gives CASSEQVVGLSYNEQFF.

The chain is built from TRBV11-3 and TRBJ1-2; D is unclear. Germline CDR1 reads SGHNT; CDR2 reads YENEEA. The CDR3 loop spans 13 amino acids. The V end lost 6 bases, the J end lost 8 bases, and 16 bases lay between the germline ends. The CDR3 DNA reads as TGTGCCAGCAGGTATCTCTTCGGAGTCGGCTACACCTTC. Amino acids: CASRYLFGVGYTF.

The genes are TRBV6-5 and TRBJ2-7; 12 nucleotides line up with TRBD2. Germline CDR1 MNHEY, CDR2 SVGAGI. The CDR3 is made up of 15 amino acids. V dropped 5 bases and J dropped 2; count of bases not matched to a gene: 4. The CDR3 DNA reads TGTGCCAGCAGTGGGGGACTAGCGGGCGCCTACGAGCAGTACTTC. Its translation: CASSGGLAGAYEQYF.

V and J are TRBV5-1 and TRBJ1-4; TRBD1 matches at 12 bases. Trimming took 4 bases from V and 8 from J; bases not matched to a gene: 6. Germline CDR1 reads SGHRS; CDR2 reads YFSETQ. The CDR3 totals 15 residues. CDR3 loop: CASSTGQGAREKLFF. For the CDR3, the DNA is TGCGCCAGCAGCACGGGACAGGGGGCGCGGGAAAAACTGTTTTTT.